This is a list of T cell receptor beta chains from one sample in a study of blood T cell repertoires in COVID-19. Sequencing was performed with immunoSEQ multiplex PCR; in TCRdb, only in-frame clones are kept and a portion is missing. The sample records fewer than 85,000 clones, roughly 87% being singletons. Specimen: peripheral blood. The origin of the receptors is a man aged 55 to 70 with acute or convalescent COVID-19. Both conserved end residues are trimmed from each CDR3. Size tells how often a clone was seen (once, few, many) or the class of an expanded clone, and some rows leave it out.

J gene | clone size | V gene | CDR3 protein
TRBJ1-5 | few | TRBV28 | ASSRTDNQPQH
TRBJ2-3 | - | TRBV9 | ASSVEASWDTDTQY
TRBJ2-1 | - | TRBV6-1 | ASSEAGLRAGF
TRBJ1-2 | - | TRBV10-3 | AISEGQSDYGYT
TRBJ2-5 | few | TRBV10-2 | ASHVGTSEETQY
TRBJ2-5 | - | TRBV13 | ASSLGPTIQETQY
TRBJ2-5 | - | TRBV24-1 | ATSDPPAAGPRETQY
TRBJ1-4 | - | TRBV14 | ASSQGPGRGNEKLF
TRBJ1-3 | - | TRBV4-3 | ASSQDRGAGNTIY
TRBJ1-1 | - | TRBV10-3 | AINAGWSAEAF
TRBJ2-3 | - | TRBV5-1 | ASRRERTTDTQY
TRBJ2-1 | - | TRBV28 | ASSFTGKSYNEQF
TRBJ2-1 | few | TRBV7-2 | ASSMRGLYNEQF
TRBJ2-5 | - | TRBV5-1 | ASSLGGGETQY
TRBJ1-4 | - | TRBV7-9 | ASSNRDRGPEKLF
TRBJ1-2 | - | TRBV9 | ASSGGQGARSYGYT
TRBJ1-5 | - | TRBV10-3 | AISEGARNQPQH
TRBJ1-6 | few | TRBV28 | ASSSPTASTYNSPLH
TRBJ2-7 | - | TRBV19 | ASSRRRDRGTYEQY
TRBJ1-5 | - | TRBV19 | ASLDRGSNQPQH
TRBJ1-2 | - | TRBV27 | ASATQGAGYGYT
TRBJ2-1 | - | TRBV2 | ASTGQVNEQF
TRBJ2-1 | - | TRBV30 | AGRQAYNEQF
TRBJ1-2 | - | TRBV25-1 | ASSESVAGYT
TRBJ1-1 | once | TRBV30 | AWSVPGTEAF
TRBJ2-7 | - | TRBV7-9 | ASSEPSGQGASKYEQY
TRBJ2-7 | once | TRBV3-1/TRBV3-2 | ASSQARPGTGRYEQY
TRBJ1-5 | - | TRBV19 | ASSISGVSNQPQH
TRBJ1-6 | - | TRBV18 | ASSPADTNMALH
TRBJ2-1 | - | TRBV19 | ASGTANNEQF
TRBJ1-6 | once | TRBV27 | ASSPQGLGSPLH
TRBJ1-1 | - | TRBV11-3 | ASSFGVGNTEAF
TRBJ2-7 | - | TRBV5-1 | ASSLVGTPYEQY
TRBJ2-2 | - | TRBV6-6 | ASSYPGSHTGELF
TRBJ2-7 | - | TRBV27 | ASSPRGTGAYEQY
TRBJ2-3 | - | TRBV28 | ASSLAGTDTQY
TRBJ2-3 | - | TRBV2 | ASSELGKTTDTQY
TRBJ2-6 | - | TRBV19 | ASSLTSGALPGANVLT
TRBJ1-5 | once | TRBV19 | ASTDPGQGASNQPQH
TRBJ2-1 | - | TRBV13 | ASSGQRTGYNEQF
TRBJ1-4 | - | TRBV28 | ASSVPGTGGEKLF
TRBJ2-2 | - | TRBV10-1 | ASSEVTGTRITGELF
TRBJ1-3 | - | TRBV7-6 | ASSLKVGSPGTGGNTIY
TRBJ1-3 | - | TRBV7-9 | ASSLGAGSSSGNTIY
TRBJ2-5 | - | TRBV30 | VCRGARETQY
TRBJ1-2 | - | TRBV9 | ASSVVGQGTFYGYT
TRBJ1-2 | - | TRBV7-2 | ASSLGERPEGYT